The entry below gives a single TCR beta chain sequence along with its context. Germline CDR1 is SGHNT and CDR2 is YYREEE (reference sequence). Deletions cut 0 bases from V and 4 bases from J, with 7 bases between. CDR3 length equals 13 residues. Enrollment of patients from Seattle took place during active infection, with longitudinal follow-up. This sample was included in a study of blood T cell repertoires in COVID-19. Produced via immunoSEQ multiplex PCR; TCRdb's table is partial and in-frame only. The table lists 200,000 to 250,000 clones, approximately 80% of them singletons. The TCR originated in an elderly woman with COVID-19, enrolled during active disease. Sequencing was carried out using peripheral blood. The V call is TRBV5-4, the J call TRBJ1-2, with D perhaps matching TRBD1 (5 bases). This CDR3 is CASSLETAYGYTF. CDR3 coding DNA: TGTGCCAGCAGCTTGGAGACAGCCTATGGCTACACCTTC.